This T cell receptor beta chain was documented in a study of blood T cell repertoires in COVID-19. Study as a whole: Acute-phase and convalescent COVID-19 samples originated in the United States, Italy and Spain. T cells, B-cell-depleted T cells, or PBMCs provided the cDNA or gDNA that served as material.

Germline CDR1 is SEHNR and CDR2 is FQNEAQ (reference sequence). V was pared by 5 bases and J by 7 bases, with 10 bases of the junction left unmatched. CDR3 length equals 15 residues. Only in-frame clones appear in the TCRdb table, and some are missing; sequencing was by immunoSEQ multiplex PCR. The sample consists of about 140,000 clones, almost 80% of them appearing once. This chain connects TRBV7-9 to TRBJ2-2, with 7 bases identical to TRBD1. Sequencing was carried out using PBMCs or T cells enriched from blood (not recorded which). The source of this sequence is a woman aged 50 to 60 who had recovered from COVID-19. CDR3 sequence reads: CASSAGTALGGELFF. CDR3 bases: TGTGCCAGCAGCGCCGGGACAGCCCTCGGCGGGGAGCTGTTTTTT.